This TCR beta chain emerged from a study of T cells in Graves' hyperthyroidism and ophthalmopathy. Study-level background: Peripheral blood samples were taken at initial diagnosis, prior to any treatment.

Amplification of TCR beta CDR3 regions was performed using RNA transcripts as template. First-round RT-PCR of the TCR CDR3 relied on the HTBI primer set. TCRdb analysed the multiplex PCR reads with MiXCR anew, one entry per CDR3 protein. The sample includes 600,000 to 900,000 distinct CDR3 sequences, around 15% of them seen just once. The patients, who ranged from 18 to 65 in age, presented with newly diagnosed hyperthyroidism lasting under 2 months. The PBMCs had their origin in 7.5 to 10 ml of fresh peripheral blood. Study-level points and caveats: Within blood appeared most thyroid clonotypes that had expanded above 0.001.

Regarding this clonotype: As yet, its antigen is unknown.

The receptor was derived from a man aged 18-30 years with Graves' hyperthyroidism. Sequencing was carried out using blood.

CDR3 sequence: CSVAHRSYEQYF. CDR3 in DNA: TGCAGCGTGGCACATCGATCCTACGAGCAGTACTTC. The rearrangement joins TRBV29-1 to TRBJ2-7; no definite D call. The germline V and J ends were trimmed by 6 bases and 1 base, with 10 bases remaining between them. From germline, CDR1 is SQVTM and CDR2 ANQGSEA. The CDR3 sequence is 12 residues long.